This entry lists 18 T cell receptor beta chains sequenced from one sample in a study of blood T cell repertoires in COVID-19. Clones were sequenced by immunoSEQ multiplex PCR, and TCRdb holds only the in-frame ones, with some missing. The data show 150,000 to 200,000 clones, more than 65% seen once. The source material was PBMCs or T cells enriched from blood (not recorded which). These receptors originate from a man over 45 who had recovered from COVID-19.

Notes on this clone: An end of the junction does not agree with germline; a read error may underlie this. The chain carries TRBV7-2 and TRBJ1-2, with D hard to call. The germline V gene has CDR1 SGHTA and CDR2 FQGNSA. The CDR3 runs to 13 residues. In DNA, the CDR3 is TGTGCCAGCACCTTAACCGGAGGCTATGGCTACACCTTC. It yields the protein CASTLTGGYGYTF.

The CDR3 DNA reads TGTGCCAGCAGCAGAGAGATCCTCAATCAGCCCCAGCATTTT. Translating gives CASSREILNQPQHF. The chain employs TRBV21-1 and TRBJ1-5. TRBV21-1 is reported as a pseudogene. This CDR3 spans 14 amino acids.

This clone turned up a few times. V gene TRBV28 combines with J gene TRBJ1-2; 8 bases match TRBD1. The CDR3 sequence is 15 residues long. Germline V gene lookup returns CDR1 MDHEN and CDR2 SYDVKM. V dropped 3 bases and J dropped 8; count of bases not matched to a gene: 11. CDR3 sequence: CASSFSRGPLRGYTF. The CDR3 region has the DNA TGTGCCAGCAGTTTTTCCAGGGGGCCGTTGAGGGGCTACACCTTC.

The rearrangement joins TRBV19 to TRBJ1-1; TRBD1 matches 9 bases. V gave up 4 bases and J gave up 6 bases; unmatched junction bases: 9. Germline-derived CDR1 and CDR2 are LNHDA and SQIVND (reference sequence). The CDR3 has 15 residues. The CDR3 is CASSTSQGAFAEAFF. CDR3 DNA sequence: TGTGCCAGTAGTACGTCACAGGGGGCATTCGCTGAAGCTTTCTTT. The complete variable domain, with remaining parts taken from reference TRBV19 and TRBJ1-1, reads DGGITQSPKYLFRKEGQNVTLSCEQNLNHDAMYWYRQDPGQGLRLIYYSQIVNDFQKGDIAEGYSVSREKKESFPLTVTSAQKNPTAFYLCASSTSQGAFAEAFFGQGTRLTVV.

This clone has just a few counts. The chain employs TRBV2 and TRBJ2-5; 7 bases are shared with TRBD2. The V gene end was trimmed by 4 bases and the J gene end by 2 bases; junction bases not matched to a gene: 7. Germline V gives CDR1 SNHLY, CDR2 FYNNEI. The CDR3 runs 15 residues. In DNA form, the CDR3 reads TGTGCCAGCAGTGTGGTTTCTAGCGGACAAGAGACCCAGTACTTC. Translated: CASSVVSSGQETQYF. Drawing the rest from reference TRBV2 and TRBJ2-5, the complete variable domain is EPEVTQTPSHQVTQMGQEVILRCVPISNHLYFYWYRQILGQKVEFLVSFYNNEISEKSEIFDDQFSVERPDGSNFTLKIRSTKLEDSAMYFCASSVVSSGQETQYFGPGTRLLVL.

The CDR3 sequence is CASSQWEKTGNTIYF. The CDR3 coding sequence is TGTGCCAGCAGCCAATGGGAGAAGACAGGAAACACCATATATTTT. The chain combines TRBV16 with TRBJ1-3, with unresolved D. V dropped 1 base and J dropped 4 bases, with 11 bases sitting between them. The length of the CDR3 is 15 residues. The germline gives CDR1 KGHSY, CDR2 FQNENV.

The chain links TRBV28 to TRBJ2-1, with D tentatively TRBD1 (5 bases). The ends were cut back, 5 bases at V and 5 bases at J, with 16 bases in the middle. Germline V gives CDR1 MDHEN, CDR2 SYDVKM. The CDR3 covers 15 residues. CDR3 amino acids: CASSVLGVGDNEQFF. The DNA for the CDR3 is TGTGCCAGCAGTGTCCTAGGGGTCGGCGACAATGAGCAGTTCTTC.

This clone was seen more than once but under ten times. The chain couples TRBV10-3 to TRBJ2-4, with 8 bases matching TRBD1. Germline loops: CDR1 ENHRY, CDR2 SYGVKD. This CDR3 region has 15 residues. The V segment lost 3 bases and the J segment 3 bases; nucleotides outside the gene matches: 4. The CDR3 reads CAISDDRGGKNIQYF. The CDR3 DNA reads TGTGCCATCAGTGATGACAGGGGCGGCAAAAACATTCAGTACTTC.

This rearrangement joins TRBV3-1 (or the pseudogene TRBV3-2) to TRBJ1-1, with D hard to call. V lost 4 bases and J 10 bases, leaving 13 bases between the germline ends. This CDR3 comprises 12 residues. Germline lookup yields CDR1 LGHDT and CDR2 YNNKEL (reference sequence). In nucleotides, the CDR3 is TGTGCCAGCAGCCCGTACACGGGAGGAGCTTTCTTT. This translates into CASSPYTGGAFF.

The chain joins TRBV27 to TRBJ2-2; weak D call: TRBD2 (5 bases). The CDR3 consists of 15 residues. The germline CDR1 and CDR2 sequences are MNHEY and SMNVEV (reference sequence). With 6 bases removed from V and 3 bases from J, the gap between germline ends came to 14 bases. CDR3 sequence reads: CASRYRLSDTGELFF. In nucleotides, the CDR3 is TGTGCCAGCAGATATAGACTATCCGACACCGGGGAGCTGTTTTTT.

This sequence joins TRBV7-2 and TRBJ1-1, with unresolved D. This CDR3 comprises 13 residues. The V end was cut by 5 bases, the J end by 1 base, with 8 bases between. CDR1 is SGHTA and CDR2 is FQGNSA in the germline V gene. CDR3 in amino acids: CASSEGRNTEAFF. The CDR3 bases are TGTGCCAGCAGCGAAGGGAGGAACACTGAAGCTTTCTTT.

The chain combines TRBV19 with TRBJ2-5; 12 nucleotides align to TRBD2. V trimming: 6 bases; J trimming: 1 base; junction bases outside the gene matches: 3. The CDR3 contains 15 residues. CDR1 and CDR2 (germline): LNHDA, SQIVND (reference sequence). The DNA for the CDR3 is TGTGCCAGTAGCGGACTAGCGGGGCCCCAAGAGACCCAGTACTTC. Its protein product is CASSGLAGPQETQYF. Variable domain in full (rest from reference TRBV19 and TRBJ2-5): DGGITQSPKYLFRKEGQNVTLSCEQNLNHDAMYWYRQDPGQGLRLIYYSQIVNDFQKGDIAEGYSVSREKKESFPLTVTSAQKNPTAFYLCASSGLAGPQETQYFGPGTRLLVL.

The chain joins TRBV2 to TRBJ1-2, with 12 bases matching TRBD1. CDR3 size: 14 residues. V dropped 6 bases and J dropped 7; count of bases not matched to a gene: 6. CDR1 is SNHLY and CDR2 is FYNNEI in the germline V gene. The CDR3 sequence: CASRGQGAYFGYTF. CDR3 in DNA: TGTGCCAGCAGGGGACAGGGGGCGTATTTTGGCTACACCTTC.

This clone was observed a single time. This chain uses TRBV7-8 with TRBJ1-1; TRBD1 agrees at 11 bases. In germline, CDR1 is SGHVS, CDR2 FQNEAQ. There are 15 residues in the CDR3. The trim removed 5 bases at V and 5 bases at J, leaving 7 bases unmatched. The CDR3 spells CASSTGQGAVTEAFF. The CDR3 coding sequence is TGTGCCAGCAGCACAGGACAGGGGGCTGTTACTGAAGCTTTCTTT.

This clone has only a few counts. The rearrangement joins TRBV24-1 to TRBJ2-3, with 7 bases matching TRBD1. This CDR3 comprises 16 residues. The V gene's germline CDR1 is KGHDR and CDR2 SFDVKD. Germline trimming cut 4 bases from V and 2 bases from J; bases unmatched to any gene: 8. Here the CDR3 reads CATSEIGTDHTDTQYF. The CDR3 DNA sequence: TGTGCCACCAGTGAGATCGGGACAGACCACACAGATACGCAGTATTTT.

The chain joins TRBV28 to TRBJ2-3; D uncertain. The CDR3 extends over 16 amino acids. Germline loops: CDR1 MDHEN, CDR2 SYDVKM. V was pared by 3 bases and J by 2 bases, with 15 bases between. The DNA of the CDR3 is TGTGCCAGCAGTTTTACTACCAGCGTGGACACAGATACGCAGTATTTT. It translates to CASSFTTSVDTDTQYF.

The CDR3 bases are TGTGCCACCAGTGACGGCACAGATACGCAGTATTTT. As protein: CATSDGTDTQYF. This chain uses TRBV24-1 with TRBJ2-3; D remains unclear. The length of the CDR3 is 12 residues. Deletions cut 4 bases from V and 1 base from J, with 2 bases between. From germline, CDR1 is KGHDR and CDR2 SFDVKD.

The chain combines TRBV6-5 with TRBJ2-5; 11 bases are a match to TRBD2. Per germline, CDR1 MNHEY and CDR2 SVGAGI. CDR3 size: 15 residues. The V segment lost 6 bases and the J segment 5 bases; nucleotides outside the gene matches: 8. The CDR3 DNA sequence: TGTGCCAGCAGCCCAACTAGCGGGAGCGGCGAGACCCAGTACTTC. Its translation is CASSPTSGSGETQYF.